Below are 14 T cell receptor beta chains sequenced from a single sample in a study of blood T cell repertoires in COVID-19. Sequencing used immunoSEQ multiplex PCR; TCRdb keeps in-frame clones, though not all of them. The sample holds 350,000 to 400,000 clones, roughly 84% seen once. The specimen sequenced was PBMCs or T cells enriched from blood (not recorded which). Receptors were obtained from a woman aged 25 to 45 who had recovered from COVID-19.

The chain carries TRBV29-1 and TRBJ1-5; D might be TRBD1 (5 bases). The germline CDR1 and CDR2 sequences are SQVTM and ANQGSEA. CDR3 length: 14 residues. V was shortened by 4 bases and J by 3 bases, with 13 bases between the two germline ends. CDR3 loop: CSVGGTRDNQPQHF. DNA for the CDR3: TGCAGCGTTGGCGGTACCAGGGACAATCAGCCCCAGCATTTT. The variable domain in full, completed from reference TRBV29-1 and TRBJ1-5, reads SAVISQKPSRDICQRGTSLTIQCQVDSQVTMMFWYRQQPGQSLTLIATANQGSEATYESGFVIDKFPISRPNLTFSTLTVSNMSPEDSSIYLCSVGGTRDNQPQHFGDGTRLSIL.

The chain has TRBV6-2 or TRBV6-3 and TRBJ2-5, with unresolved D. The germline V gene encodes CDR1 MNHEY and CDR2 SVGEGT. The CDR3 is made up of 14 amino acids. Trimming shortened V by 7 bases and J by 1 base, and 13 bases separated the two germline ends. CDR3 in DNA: TGTGCCAGCAACCCTGCCCCCAGCCAAGAGACCCAGTACTTC. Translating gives CASNPAPSQETQYF.

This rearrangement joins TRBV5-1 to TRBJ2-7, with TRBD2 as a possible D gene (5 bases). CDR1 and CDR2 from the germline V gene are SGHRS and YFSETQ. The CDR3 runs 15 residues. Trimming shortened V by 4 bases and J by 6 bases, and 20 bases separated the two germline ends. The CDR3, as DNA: TGCGCCAGCAGCCCCAATGGAGGAGTTCGGGTCGAGCAGTACTTC. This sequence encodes CASSPNGGVRVEQYF.

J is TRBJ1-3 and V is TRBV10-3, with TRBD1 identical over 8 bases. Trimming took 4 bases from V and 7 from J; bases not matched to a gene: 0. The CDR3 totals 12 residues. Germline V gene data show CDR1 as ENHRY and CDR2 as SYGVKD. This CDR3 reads CAISGQGNTIYF. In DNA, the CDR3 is TGTGCCATCAGTGGACAGGGGAACACCATATATTTT.

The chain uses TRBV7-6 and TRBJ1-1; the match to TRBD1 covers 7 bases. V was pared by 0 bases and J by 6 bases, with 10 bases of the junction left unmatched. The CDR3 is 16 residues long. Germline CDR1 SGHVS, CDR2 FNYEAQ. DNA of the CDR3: TGTGCCAGCAGCTTAGCGCTTGACAGGGTCGGGGCTGAAGCTTTCTTT. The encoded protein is CASSLALDRVGAEAFF.

CDR3 region: CASSIWGPDGYTF. CDR3 DNA: TGTGCCAGTAGTATCTGGGGGCCGGATGGCTACACCTTC. The chain recombines TRBV19 with TRBJ1-2; possible D gene TRBD1, 6 bases. This CDR3 is 13 amino acids long. Germline V gene sequence: CDR1 LNHDA, CDR2 SQIVND (reference sequence). The V end was cut by 3 bases, the J end by 6 bases, with 11 bases between.

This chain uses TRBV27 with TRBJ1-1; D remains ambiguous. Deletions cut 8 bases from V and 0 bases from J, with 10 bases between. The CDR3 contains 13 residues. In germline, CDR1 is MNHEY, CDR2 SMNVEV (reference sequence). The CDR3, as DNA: TGTGCCAGCGCGGACGGGATGAACACTGAAGCTTTCTTT. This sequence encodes CASADGMNTEAFF.

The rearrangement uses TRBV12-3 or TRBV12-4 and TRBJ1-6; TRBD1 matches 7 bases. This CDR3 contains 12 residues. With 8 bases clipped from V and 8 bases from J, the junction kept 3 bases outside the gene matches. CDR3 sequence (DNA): TGTGCCAGCCGACAGGGTGATTCACCCCTCCACTTT. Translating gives CASRQGDSPLHF.

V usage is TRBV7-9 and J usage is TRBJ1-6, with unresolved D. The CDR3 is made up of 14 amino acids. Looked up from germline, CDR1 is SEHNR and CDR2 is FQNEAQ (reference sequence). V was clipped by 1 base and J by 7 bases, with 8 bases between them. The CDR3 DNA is TGTGCCAGCAGCTTAGTAGCGGGGAATTCACCCCTCCACTTT. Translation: CASSLVAGNSPLHF.

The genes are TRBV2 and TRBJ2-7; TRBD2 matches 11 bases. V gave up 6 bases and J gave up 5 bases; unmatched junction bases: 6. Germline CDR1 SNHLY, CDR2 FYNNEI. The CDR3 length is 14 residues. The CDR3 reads CASSPLAGVHEQYF. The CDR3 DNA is TGTGCCAGCAGCCCACTAGCGGGGGTACACGAGCAGTACTTC.

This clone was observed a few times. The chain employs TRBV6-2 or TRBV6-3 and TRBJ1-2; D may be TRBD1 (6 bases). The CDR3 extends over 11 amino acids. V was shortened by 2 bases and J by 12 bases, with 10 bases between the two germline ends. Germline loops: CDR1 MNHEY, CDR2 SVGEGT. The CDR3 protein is CASSYGQKHTF. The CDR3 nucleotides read TGTGCCAGCAGTTACGGACAGAAGCACACCTTC.

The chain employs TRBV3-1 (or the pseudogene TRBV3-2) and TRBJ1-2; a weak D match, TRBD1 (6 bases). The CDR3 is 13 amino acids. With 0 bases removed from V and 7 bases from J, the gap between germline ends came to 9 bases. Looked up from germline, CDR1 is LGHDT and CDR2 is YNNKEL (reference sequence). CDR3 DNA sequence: TGTGCCAGCAGCCAAGACAGGGGCTCTGGCTACACCTTC. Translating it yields CASSQDRGSGYTF.

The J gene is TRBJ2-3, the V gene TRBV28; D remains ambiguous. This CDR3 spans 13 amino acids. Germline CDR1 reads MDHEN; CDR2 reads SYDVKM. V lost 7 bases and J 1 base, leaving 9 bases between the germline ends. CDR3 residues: CASTNYRTDTQYF. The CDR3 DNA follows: TGTGCCAGCACGAACTACCGCACAGATACGCAGTATTTT.

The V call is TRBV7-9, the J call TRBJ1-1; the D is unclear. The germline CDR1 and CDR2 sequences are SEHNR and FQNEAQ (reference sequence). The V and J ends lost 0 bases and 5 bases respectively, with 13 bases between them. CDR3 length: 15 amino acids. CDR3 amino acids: CASSLASGSRTEAFF. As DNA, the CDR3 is TGTGCCAGCAGCTTAGCGTCCGGGAGTCGGACTGAAGCTTTCTTT.